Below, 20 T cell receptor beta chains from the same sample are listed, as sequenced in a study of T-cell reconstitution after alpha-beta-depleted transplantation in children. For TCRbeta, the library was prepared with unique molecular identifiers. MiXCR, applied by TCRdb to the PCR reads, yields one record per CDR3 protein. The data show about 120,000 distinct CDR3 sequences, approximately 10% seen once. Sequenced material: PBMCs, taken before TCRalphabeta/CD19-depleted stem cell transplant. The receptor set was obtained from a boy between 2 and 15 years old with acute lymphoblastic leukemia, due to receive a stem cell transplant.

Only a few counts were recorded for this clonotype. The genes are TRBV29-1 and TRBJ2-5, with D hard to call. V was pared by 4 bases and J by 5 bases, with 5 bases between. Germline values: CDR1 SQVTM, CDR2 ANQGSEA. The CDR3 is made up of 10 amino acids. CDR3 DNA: TGCAGCGTTGTTGGGGAGACCCAGTACTTC. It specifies CSVVGETQYF.

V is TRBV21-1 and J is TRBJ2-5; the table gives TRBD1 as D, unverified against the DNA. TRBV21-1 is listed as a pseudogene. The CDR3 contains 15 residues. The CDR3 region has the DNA TGTGCCAGCAGCCCGGTCCCCAATTTCTTAGAGACCCAGTACTTC. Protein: CASSPVPNFLETQYF.

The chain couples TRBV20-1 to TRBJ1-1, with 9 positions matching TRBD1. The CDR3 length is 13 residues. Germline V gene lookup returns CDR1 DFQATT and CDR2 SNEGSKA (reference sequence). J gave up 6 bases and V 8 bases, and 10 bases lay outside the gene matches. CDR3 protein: CSTAGDRASEAFF. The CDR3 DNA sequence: TGCAGTACGGCCGGGGACAGGGCTTCTGAAGCTTTCTTT.

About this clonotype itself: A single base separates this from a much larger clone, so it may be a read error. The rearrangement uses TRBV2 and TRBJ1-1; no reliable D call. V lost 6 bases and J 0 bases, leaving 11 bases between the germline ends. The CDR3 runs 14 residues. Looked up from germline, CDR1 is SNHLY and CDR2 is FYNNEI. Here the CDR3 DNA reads TGTGCCAGCAGGGTCCGATACATGAACACTGAAGCTTTCTTT. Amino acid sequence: CASRVRYMNTEAFF.

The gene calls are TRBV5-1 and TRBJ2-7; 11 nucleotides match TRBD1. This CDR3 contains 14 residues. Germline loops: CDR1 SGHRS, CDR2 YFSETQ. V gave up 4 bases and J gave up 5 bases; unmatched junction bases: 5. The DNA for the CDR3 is TGCGCCAGCAGCCGGGACAGGGGGGACGACGAGCAGTACTTC. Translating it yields CASSRDRGDDEQYF. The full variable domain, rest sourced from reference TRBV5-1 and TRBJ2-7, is KAGVTQTPRYLIKTRGQQVTLSCSPISGHRSVSWYQQTPGQGLQFLFEYFSETQRNKGNFPGRFSGRQFSNSRSEMNVSTLELGDSALYLCASSRDRGDDEQYFGPGTRLTVT.

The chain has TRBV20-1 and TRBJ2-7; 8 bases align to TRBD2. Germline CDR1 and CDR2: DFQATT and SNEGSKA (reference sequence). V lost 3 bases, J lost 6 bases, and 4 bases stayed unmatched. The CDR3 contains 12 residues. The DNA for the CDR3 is TGCAGTGCTAGGGGGACTAGTGGCGAGCAGTACTTC. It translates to CSARGTSGEQYF.

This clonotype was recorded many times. In DNA, the CDR3 is TGTGCCAGCAGTCGTGGGAAACTAGCGGGAGGACTTAACTTCGGGGAGCTGTTTTTT. This gives the protein CASSRGKLAGGLNFGELFF. The rearrangement links TRBV6-4 to TRBJ2-2, with 12 bases lining up with TRBD2. The CDR3 is made up of 19 amino acids. J lost 7 bases, V lost 5 bases, and 17 bases had no gene match. Germline values: CDR1 MRHNA, CDR2 SNTAGT.

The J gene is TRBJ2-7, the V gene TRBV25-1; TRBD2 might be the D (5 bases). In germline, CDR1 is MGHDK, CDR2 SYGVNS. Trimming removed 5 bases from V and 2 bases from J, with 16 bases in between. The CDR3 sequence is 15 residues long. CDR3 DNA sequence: TGTGCCAGCAGTCTAGAGGGCCCTCGTACCTACGAGCAGTACTTC. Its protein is CASSLEGPRTYEQYF.

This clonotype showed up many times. The CDR3 DNA is TGCAGCGTTGGGGGAACCGGGGAGCTGTTTTTT. The encoded protein is CSVGGTGELFF. The V and J genes are TRBV29-1 and TRBJ2-2; no definite D call. The V end lost 4 bases, the J end lost 5 bases, and 5 bases lay between the germline ends. CDR3 size: 11 residues. Looked up from germline, CDR1 is SQVTM and CDR2 is ANQGSEA.

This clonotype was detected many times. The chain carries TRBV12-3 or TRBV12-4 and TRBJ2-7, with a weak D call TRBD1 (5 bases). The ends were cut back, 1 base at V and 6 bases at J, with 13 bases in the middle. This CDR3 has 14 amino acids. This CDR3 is CASSLGTHTGEQYF. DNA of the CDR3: TGTGCCAGCAGTTTAGGGACCCACACAGGCGAGCAGTACTTC.

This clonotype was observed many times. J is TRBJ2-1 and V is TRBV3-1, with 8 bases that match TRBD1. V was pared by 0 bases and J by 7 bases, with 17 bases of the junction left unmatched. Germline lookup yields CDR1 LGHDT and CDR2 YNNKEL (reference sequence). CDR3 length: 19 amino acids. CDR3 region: CASSQEDILDRDRNNEQFF. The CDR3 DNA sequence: TGTGCCAGCAGCCAAGAAGACATACTAGATCGGGACAGGAATAATGAGCAGTTCTTC.

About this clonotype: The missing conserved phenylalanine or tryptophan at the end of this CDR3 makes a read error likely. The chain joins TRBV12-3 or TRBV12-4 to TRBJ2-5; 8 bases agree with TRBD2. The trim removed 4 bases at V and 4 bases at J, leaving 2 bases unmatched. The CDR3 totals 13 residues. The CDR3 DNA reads TGTGCCAGCAGTTATCGGGGGGGAGAGACCCAGTACTGC. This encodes CASSYRGGETQYC.

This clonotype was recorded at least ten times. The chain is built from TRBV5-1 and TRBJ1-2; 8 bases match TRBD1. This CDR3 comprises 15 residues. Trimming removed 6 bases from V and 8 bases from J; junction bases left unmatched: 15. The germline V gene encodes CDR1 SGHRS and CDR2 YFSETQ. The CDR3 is CASTMTGTGASGYTF. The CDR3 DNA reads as TGCGCCAGCACCATGACCGGGACAGGCGCCTCGGGCTACACCTTC.

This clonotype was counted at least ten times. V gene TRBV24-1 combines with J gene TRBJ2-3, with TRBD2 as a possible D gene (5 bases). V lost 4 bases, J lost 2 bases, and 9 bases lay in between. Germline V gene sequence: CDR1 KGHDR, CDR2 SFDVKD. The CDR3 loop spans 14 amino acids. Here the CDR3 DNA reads TGTGCCACCAGTGACACGGGGAACACAGATACGCAGTATTTT. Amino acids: CATSDTGNTDTQYF.

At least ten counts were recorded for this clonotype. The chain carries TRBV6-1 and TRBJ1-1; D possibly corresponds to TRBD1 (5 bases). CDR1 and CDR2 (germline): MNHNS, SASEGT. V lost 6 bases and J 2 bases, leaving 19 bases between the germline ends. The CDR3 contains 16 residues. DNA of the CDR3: TGTGCCAGCAGCGCCCAGTTAAGAACAGGCAACACTGAAGCTTTCTTT. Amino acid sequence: CASSAQLRTGNTEAFF.

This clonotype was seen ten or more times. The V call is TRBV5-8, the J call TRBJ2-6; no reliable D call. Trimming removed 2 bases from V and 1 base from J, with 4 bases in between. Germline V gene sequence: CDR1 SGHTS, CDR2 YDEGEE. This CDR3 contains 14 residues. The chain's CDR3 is CASSFGSGANVLTF. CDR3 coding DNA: TGTGCCAGCAGCTTCGGGTCTGGGGCCAACGTCCTGACTTTC. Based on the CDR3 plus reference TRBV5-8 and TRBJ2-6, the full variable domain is EAGVTQSPTHLIKTRGQQATLRCSPISGHTSVYWYQQALGLGLQFLLWYDEGEERNRGNFPPRFSGRQFPNYSSELNVNALELEDSALYLCASSFGSGANVLTFGAGSRLTVL.

The CDR3 region is CATSAQVGRAVDEQFF. DNA for the CDR3: TGTGCCACCAGCGCTCAGGTCGGCAGGGCTGTAGATGAGCAGTTCTTC. This chain connects TRBV15 to TRBJ2-1; maybe TRBD1 (5 bases). Germline V lookup: CDR1 LNHNV, CDR2 YYDKDF (reference sequence). V was trimmed by 5 bases and J by 8 bases, leaving 22 bases between them. This CDR3 is built from 16 residues.

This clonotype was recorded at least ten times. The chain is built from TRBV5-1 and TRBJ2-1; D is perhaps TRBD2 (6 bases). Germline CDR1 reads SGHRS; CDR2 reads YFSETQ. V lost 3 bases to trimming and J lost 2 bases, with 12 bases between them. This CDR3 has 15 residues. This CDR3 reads CASSWTNPTYNEQFF. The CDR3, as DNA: TGCGCCAGCAGCTGGACTAACCCGACCTACAATGAGCAGTTCTTC.

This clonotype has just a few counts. CDR3 protein: CATSDPNGANNEQFF. The DNA for the CDR3 is TGTGCCACCAGTGACCCAAACGGGGCTAACAATGAGCAGTTCTTC. The chain has TRBV24-1 and TRBJ2-1, with D perhaps TRBD1 or TRBD2 (5 bases each). V lost 4 bases, J lost 5 bases, and 14 bases lay in between. Germline CDR1 and CDR2: KGHDR and SFDVKD. This CDR3 has 15 residues.

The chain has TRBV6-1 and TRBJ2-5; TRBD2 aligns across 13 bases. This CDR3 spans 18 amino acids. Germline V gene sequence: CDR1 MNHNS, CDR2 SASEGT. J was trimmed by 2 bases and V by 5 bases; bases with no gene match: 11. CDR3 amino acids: CASSPGLAGRGEQETQYF. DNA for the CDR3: TGTGCCAGCAGTCCGGGACTAGCGGGGAGGGGGGAACAAGAGACCCAGTACTTC.